Here is one T cell receptor (beta chain) with its context. The data belong to a study of blood T cell repertoires in COVID-19. As for the study in general: COVID-19 samples collected from the United States, Italy and Spain covered acute and convalescent phases.

Trimming pared 3 bases from V and 4 bases from J, leaving 6 bases between. The CDR3 runs to 12 residues. Some clones are missing from TCRdb's copy, which holds only in-frame ones; the method was immunoSEQ multiplex PCR. The table lists some 250,000 clones, approximately 83% of them singletons. The sequence came from a woman aged 25 to 45 who had recovered from COVID-19. Sequenced: peripheral blood. This rearrangement joins TRBV23-1 to TRBJ1-2; TRBD1 is a possible D gene (5 bases). TRBV23-1 carries the ORF label, with uncertain function. The CDR3 sequence: CASSQTVYGYTF. In DNA form, the CDR3 reads TGCGCCAGCAGTCAGACAGTCTATGGCTACACCTTC.